These 7 T cell receptor beta chains were sequenced from one sample in a study of liver allograft versus peripheral blood T cells. About the research overall: Repertoires from peripheral blood of liver transplant recipients were compared with those inside their transplanted livers.

TCRdb passed the reads through MiXCR, listing each CDR3 protein once. The sample shows over a thousand distinct CDR3 sequences, about 11% of them seen only once. These receptors were obtained from a human patient who had a liver transplant. Some T cells may possibly be graft donor cells.

This clonotype has more than one count but fewer than ten. As DNA, the CDR3 is TGTGCCAGCAGCTTAGTGGAGGGGGCATTAGAGACCCAGTACTTC. Its translation is CASSLVEGALETQYF. The rearrangement uses TRBV11-2 and TRBJ2-5, with TRBD1 as a possible D gene (7 bases). CDR3 length equals 15 residues. CDR1 and CDR2 (germline): SGHAT, FQNNGV. Trimming pared 1 base from V and 4 bases from J, leaving 13 bases between.

This clonotype is labeled medium-sized (0.01 to 0.1%). This chain links TRBV7-2 with TRBJ2-1; 9 positions match TRBD1. CDR1 is SGHTA, CDR2 FQGNSA, per germline. The junction had 7 bases not matched to a gene; V was cut back by 8 bases and J by 8 bases. This CDR3 has 13 residues. CDR3 loop: CASGGQGRYEQFF. DNA of the CDR3: TGTGCCAGCGGAGGACAGGGGAGGTATGAGCAGTTCTTC.

By share, this clonotype ranks as medium-sized (0.01 to 0.1%). This sequence joins TRBV10-1 and TRBJ1-3; D not certain. Trimming removed 0 bases at V and 4 bases at J, with 4 bases between. CDR1 is WNHNN and CDR2 is SYGVQD in the germline V gene (reference sequence). The CDR3 sequence is 13 residues long. The CDR3 DNA reads as TGCGCCAGCAGTGAGTCGAACGGAAACACCATATATTTT. Its protein product is CASSESNGNTIYF.

This clonotype is termed large. CDR3 loop: CASSYGGGLGDTIYF. The CDR3, as DNA: TGTGCCAGCAGTTACGGGGGGGGGCTAGGTGACACCATATATTTT. The chain uses TRBV6-6 and TRBJ1-3; D is perhaps TRBD1 (6 bases). V was shortened by 2 bases and J by 8 bases, with 16 bases between the two germline ends. The CDR3 contains 15 residues. Per the germline V gene, CDR1 is MNHNY and CDR2 is SVGAGI (reference sequence).

This clonotype was detected many times. This rearrangement joins TRBV7-3 to TRBJ2-7; 9 nucleotides line up with TRBD1. This CDR3 is built from 13 residues. With 2 bases clipped from V and 6 bases from J, the junction kept 2 bases outside the gene matches. Germline lookup yields CDR1 SGHTA and CDR2 FQGTGA. The CDR3 bases are TGTGCCAGCAGCTTACAGGGACAGGGCGAGCAGTACTTC. Its translation: CASSLQGQGEQYF.

Worth noting for this clonotype: A much larger clone lies a single base off, so this may be a read error. The chain couples TRBV9 to TRBJ2-5; D call uncertain. The CDR3 has 16 amino acids. V gave up 2 bases and J gave up 9 bases, with 23 bases separating them. Germline lookup yields CDR1 SGDLS and CDR2 YYNGEE. The CDR3 coding sequence is TGTGCCAGCAGCGTGGGCAACCGGGTGGGTAGAATGGCCCAGTACTTC. Protein product: CASSVGNRVGRMAQYF.

This clonotype is a singleton in its sample. A read error is the likely source, as a far larger clone sits one nucleotide away. This rearrangement joins TRBV6-6 to TRBJ1-3; D remains ambiguous. Deletions cut 7 bases from V and 0 bases from J, with 16 bases between. Germline CDR1 reads MNHNY; CDR2 reads SVGAGI (reference sequence). The CDR3 runs to 16 residues. The CDR3 DNA is TGTGCCAGCACCACCCCCGGGATAGACTCTGGAAACACCATATATTTT. It encodes CASTTPGIDSGNTIYF.